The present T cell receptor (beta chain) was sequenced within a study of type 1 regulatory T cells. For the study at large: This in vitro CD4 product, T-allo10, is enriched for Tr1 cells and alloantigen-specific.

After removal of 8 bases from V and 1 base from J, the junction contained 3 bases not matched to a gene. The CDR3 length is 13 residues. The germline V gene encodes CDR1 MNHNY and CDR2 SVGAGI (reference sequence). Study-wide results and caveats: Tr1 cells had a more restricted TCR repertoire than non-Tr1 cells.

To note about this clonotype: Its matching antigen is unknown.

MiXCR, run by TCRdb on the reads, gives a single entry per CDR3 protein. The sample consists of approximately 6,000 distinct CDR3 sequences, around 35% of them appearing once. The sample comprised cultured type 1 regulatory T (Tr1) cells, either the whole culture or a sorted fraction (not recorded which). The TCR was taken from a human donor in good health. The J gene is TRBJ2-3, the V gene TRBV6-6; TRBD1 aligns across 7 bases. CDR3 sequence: CASHGTGTDTQYF. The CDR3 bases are TGTGCCAGCCACGGGACAGGCACAGATACGCAGTATTTT.